The rows below give T cell receptor beta chains drawn from one sample of a study of human T cells and chemical hapten exposure. MiXCR, run by TCRdb on the RACE reads, gives a single entry per CDR3 protein. The table shows roughly 130,000 distinct CDR3 sequences, with around 8.3% occurring only once. Sequenced material: whole blood. These receptor sequences come from a male donor in good health. Some clones in this sample may be carry-over from other donors' samples. The CDR3 runs from the conserved cysteine through the conserved F or W. D genes are given only for firm matches. The size field is filled for only some rows; it gives once, few, many or a size class.

TRBV5-1	NA	many	14	TRBJ2-7	TGCGCCAGCAGCTCGCGGGGGCAGACCTACGAGCAGTACTTC	CASSSRGQTYEQYF
TRBV12-3/TRBV12-4	TRBD2	NA	19	TRBJ2-4	TGTGCCAGCAGTGACCTCCTGGCGGGGGGCTTTCTAGCCAAAAACATTCAGTACTTC	CASSDLLAGGFLAKNIQYF
TRBV7-2	NA	few	17	TRBJ2-1	TGTGCCAGCAGCTTACACGTGGGGGGGCCCGCCTACAATGAGCAGTTCTTC	CASSLHVGGPAYNEQFF
TRBV5-6	NA	NA	13	TRBJ2-1	TGTGCCAGCAGCTTGGTTGTAGAAAATGAGCAGTTCTTC	CASSLVVENEQFF
TRBV7-9	TRBD2	NA	17	TRBJ2-7	TGTGCCAACAGTTCGACTAGCGGGAGGGCCTTTTCCTACGAGCAGTACTTC	CANSSTSGRAFSYEQYF
TRBV7-2	NA	NA	15	TRBJ1-3	TGTGACAGCAGCCATCGACTCGTACCTGACAACACCATATATTTT	CDSSHRLVPDNTIYF
TRBV20-1	TRBD1	NA	17	TRBJ1-5	TGCAGTGCTGCCCTCGGGACAGGGGGCTCCAAAGACCAGCCCCAGCATTTT	CSAALGTGGSKDQPQHF
TRBV6-2/TRBV6-3	NA	many	12	TRBJ1-2	TGTGCCAGCAGTTCGTGGGGGTATGGCTACACCTTC	CASSSWGYGYTF
TRBV11-1	NA	NA	14	TRBJ2-1	TGTGCCAGCAGCACCACCGGCAGATACAATGAGCAGTTCTTC	CASSTTGRYNEQFF
TRBV15	NA	NA	13	TRBJ2-1	TGTGCCGCTTCGAGTAGATCCTACAATGAGCAGTTCTTC	CAASSRSYNEQFF